Below, 27 T cell receptor beta chains from the same sample are listed, as sequenced in a study of blood T cell repertoires in COVID-19. Only in-frame clones appear in the TCRdb table, and some are missing; sequencing was by immunoSEQ multiplex PCR. There are 200,000 to 250,000 clones in the sample; more than 80% occur only once, and about 4% lies in the top ten. The sample was PBMCs or T cells enriched from blood (not recorded which). Receptors were obtained from a woman in her forties with acute COVID-19.

The chain has TRBV13 and TRBJ2-7; no firm D call. The CDR3 is 11 residues long. Germline V gene lookup returns CDR1 PRHDT and CDR2 FYEKMQ (reference sequence). The V gene lost 1 base and the J gene lost 4 bases, with 2 bases spanning the gap. CDR3 nucleotide sequence: TGTGCCAGCAGCTTAGTATACGAGCAGTACTTC. Encoded protein: CASSLVYEQYF.

This chain joins TRBV7-2 and TRBJ1-4; D call uncertain. The CDR3 consists of 15 residues. The V end lost 3 bases, the J end lost 0 bases, and 8 bases lay between the germline ends. Germline V lookup: CDR1 SGHTA, CDR2 FQGNSA. The CDR3 protein is CASSLNSPTNEKLFF. CDR3 nucleotides: TGTGCCAGCAGCTTGAACTCCCCAACTAATGAAAAACTGTTTTTT.

The chain is built from TRBV25-1 and TRBJ1-6; D might be TRBD1 (6 bases). Trimming stripped 3 bases from V and 10 bases from J, with 13 bases between. Germline V gene sequence: CDR1 MGHDK, CDR2 SYGVNS. This CDR3 spans 14 amino acids. In DNA form, the CDR3 reads TGTGCCAGCAGTGATACAGGGAATAGGTCACCCCTCCACTTT. Protein: CASSDTGNRSPLHF.

The rearrangement links TRBV10-1 to TRBJ2-6, with a possible D match to TRBD2 (6 bases). Germline assignment: CDR1 WNHNN and CDR2 SYGVQD (reference sequence). The CDR3 contains 13 residues. Trimming cost V 8 bases and J 3 bases, with 8 bases left between them. As DNA, the CDR3 is TGCGCCAGCGGAGGGGTTGGGGCCAACGTCCTGACTTTC. This sequence encodes CASGGVGANVLTF.

This clone was picked up a small number of times. This sequence joins TRBV3-1 (or the pseudogene TRBV3-2) and TRBJ1-2; D is unresolved. The CDR3 has 16 amino acids. V was cut by 0 bases and J by 5 bases, with 16 bases left in between. The germline CDR1 and CDR2 sequences are LGHDT and YNNKEL (reference sequence). CDR3 region: CASSQDEAIRLYGYTF. In nucleotides, the CDR3 is TGTGCCAGCAGCCAAGATGAAGCCATACGTTTATATGGCTACACCTTC.

J is TRBJ2-2 and V is TRBV6-5; D is possibly TRBD1 (6 bases). Between the trimmed V and J ends, which lost 5 bases and 0 bases, there was a span of 10 bases. In germline, CDR1 is MNHEY, CDR2 SVGAGI. This CDR3 comprises 15 residues. DNA for the CDR3: TGTGCCAGCAGTCGGACAGTCACGAACACCGGGGAGCTGTTTTTT. It specifies CASSRTVTNTGELFF.

This chain connects TRBV7-2 to TRBJ2-3; possibly TRBD1 for D (6 bases). V shed 2 bases and J shed 5 bases, with 8 bases lying between them. CDR1 and CDR2 (germline): SGHTA, FQGNSA. The CDR3 runs 13 residues. In nucleotides, the CDR3 is TGTGCCAGCAGCTTAACCAGGGGAGATACGCAGTATTTT. Its translation is CASSLTRGDTQYF.

This clone was counted many times. V gene TRBV7-9 combines with J gene TRBJ1-1, with D maybe TRBD1 (5 bases). Trimming took 5 bases from V and 1 from J, leaving 14 bases between them. This CDR3 comprises 15 residues. The germline V gene has CDR1 SEHNR and CDR2 FQNEAQ (reference sequence). The CDR3 spells CASSRQLRTNTEAFF. The CDR3, as DNA: TGTGCCAGCAGCCGACAGCTACGAACGAACACTGAAGCTTTCTTT.

The rearrangement links TRBV4-1 to TRBJ2-5; no definite D call. The CDR3 has 14 residues. Germline CDR1 is MGHRA and CDR2 is YSYEKL. The ends were cut back, 1 base at V and 2 bases at J, with 8 bases in the middle. The CDR3 DNA reads as TGCGCCAGCAGCCAAGTATTCGGGCAAGAGACCCAGTACTTC. Translating gives CASSQVFGQETQYF.

The chain recombines TRBV18 with TRBJ2-1, with 11 bases identical to TRBD2. J gave up 2 bases and V 8 bases, and 14 bases lay outside the gene matches. Germline-derived CDR1 and CDR2 are KGHSH and LQKENI. CDR3 length: 18 residues. The CDR3 DNA follows: TGTGCCAGCACGACACGGACTAGCGGGCTCCCGGCCTACAATGAGCAGTTCTTC. Amino acid sequence: CASTTRTSGLPAYNEQFF.

This rearrangement joins TRBV5-5 to TRBJ1-2; TRBD1 is a possible D gene (5 bases). Trimming took 1 base from V and 2 from J, leaving 12 bases between them. CDR1 and CDR2 from the germline V gene are SGHKS and YYEKEE (reference sequence). The length of the CDR3 is 15 residues. CDR3 DNA sequence: TGTGCCAGCAGCTTGATACCAGGGCAGAACTATGGCTACACCTTC. Protein sequence: CASSLIPGQNYGYTF.

This chain links TRBV7-3 with TRBJ2-2; perhaps TRBD2 as D (7 bases). From germline, CDR1 is SGHTA and CDR2 FQGTGA. V was pared by 6 bases and J by 4 bases, with 15 bases between. CDR3 size: 15 residues. CDR3 protein: CASSRGAAVTGELFF. DNA of the CDR3: TGTGCCAGCAGTCGGGGGGCCGCCGTCACCGGGGAGCTGTTTTTT.

CDR3 sequence reads: CASRLDGRNSPLHF. DNA of the CDR3: TGTGCCAGCCGTCTAGACGGTCGAAATTCACCCCTCCACTTT. The V and J genes are TRBV19 and TRBJ1-6; D is unresolved. CDR3 size: 14 residues. With 9 bases removed from V and 7 bases from J, the gap between germline ends came to 16 bases. The germline CDR1 and CDR2 sequences are LNHDA and SQIVND (reference sequence).

This clone has a handful of counts. This rearrangement joins TRBV7-3 to TRBJ1-6; D unclear. Trimming shortened V by 1 base and J by 7 bases, and 11 bases separated the two germline ends. Germline V gene sequence: CDR1 SGHTA, CDR2 FQGTGA. This CDR3 has 15 amino acids. The CDR3: CASSLNRVGNSPLHF. The DNA of the CDR3 is TGTGCCAGCAGCTTAAACCGGGTTGGAAATTCACCCCTCCACTTT. Filled out from reference TRBV7-3 and TRBJ1-6, the complete variable domain reads GAGVSQTPSNKVTEKGKYVELRCDPISGHTALYWYRQSLGQGPEFLIYFQGTGAADDSGLPNDRFFAVRPEGSVSTLKIQRTERGDSAVYLCASSLNRVGNSPLHFGNGTRLTVT.

CDR3 coding DNA: TGTGCCAGCAGCCCTGAGCCAACGGGCCAAGAGACCCAGTACTTC. Amino acids: CASSPEPTGQETQYF. This chain links TRBV3-1 (or the pseudogene TRBV3-2) with TRBJ2-5, with D hard to call. Germline loops: CDR1 LGHDT, CDR2 YNNKEL (reference sequence). V gave up 4 bases and J gave up 1 base, with 13 bases separating them. This CDR3 is 15 amino acids long.

This chain uses TRBV6-5 with TRBJ2-7, with 9 positions matching TRBD1. The V and J ends lost 6 bases and 1 base, in that order; junction bases with no gene match: 4. From germline, CDR1 is MNHEY and CDR2 SVGAGI. The CDR3 loop spans 14 amino acids. The CDR3 DNA reads TGTGCCAGCAGCTCCGGGACAGGGTCCTACGAGCAGTACTTC. Translated, it gives CASSSGTGSYEQYF.

The sample holds a few counts of this clone. The CDR3 sequence is CASSGHRGQDHSPLHF. In DNA, the CDR3 is TGTGCCAGCAGTGGGCACAGGGGGCAGGATCATTCACCCCTCCACTTT. V gene TRBV6-1 combines with J gene TRBJ1-6, with 9 nucleotides matching TRBD1. CDR3 length equals 16 residues. CDR1 MNHNS and CDR2 SASEGT come from the germline V gene. With V trimmed by 4 bases and J by 8 bases, 9 bases remained unmatched.

The chain couples TRBV7-9 to TRBJ1-5; tentatively, D is TRBD1 (6 bases). The germline V and J ends were trimmed by 3 bases and 10 bases, with 16 bases remaining between them. The CDR3 covers 14 residues. CDR1 and CDR2 (germline): SEHNR, FQNEAQ (reference sequence). The CDR3, as DNA: TGTGCCAGCAGCTTTTCGAGGGGGGGGTCACCCCAGCATTTT. The encoded protein is CASSFSRGGSPQHF.

This chain joins TRBV5-1 and TRBJ2-2; 9 positions agree with TRBD2. The germline CDR1 and CDR2 sequences are SGHRS and YFSETQ. CDR3 length: 15 amino acids. J lost 3 bases, V lost 0 bases, and 0 bases had no gene match. The CDR3 region has the DNA TGCGCCAGCAGCTTGGGACTAGCGGACACCGGGGAGCTGTTTTTT. It translates to CASSLGLADTGELFF.

This clone has only one observation. V usage is TRBV6-5 and J usage is TRBJ1-5; no clear D. Germline V gene lookup returns CDR1 MNHEY and CDR2 SVGAGI. CDR3 length: 14 residues. V shed 6 bases and J shed 4 bases, with 13 bases lying between them. CDR3 nucleotides: TGTGCCAGCAGCCCAACGGCGGGGAATCAGCCCCAGCATTTT. Amino acid sequence: CASSPTAGNQPQHF.

The V and J genes are TRBV2 and TRBJ1-1; weak D call: TRBD1 (6 bases). The CDR3 length is 16 residues. Germline loops: CDR1 SNHLY, CDR2 FYNNEI. Trimming removed 6 bases from V and 1 base from J, with 18 bases in between. Here the CDR3 DNA reads TGTGCCAGCAGGGACAATATGGGGGCGGAGAACACTGAAGCTTTCTTT. Protein sequence: CASRDNMGAENTEAFF. Complete variable domain (other parts from reference TRBV2 and TRBJ1-1): EPEVTQTPSHQVTQMGQEVILRCVPISNHLYFYWYRQILGQKVEFLVSFYNNEISEKSEIFDDQFSVERPDGSNFTLKIRSTKLEDSAMYFCASRDNMGAENTEAFFGQGTRLTVV.

This clone was seen once. This chain links TRBV10-3 with TRBJ1-1, with a tentative D call TRBD1 (5 bases). Germline V gene lookup returns CDR1 ENHRY and CDR2 SYGVKD. This CDR3 is 15 amino acids long. V lost 2 bases to trimming and J lost 0 bases, with 10 bases between them. The CDR3 sequence is CAISERSGMNTEAFF. For the CDR3, the DNA is TGTGCCATCAGTGAGAGATCAGGGATGAACACTGAAGCTTTCTTT.

A few counts support this clone. The chain joins TRBV4-2 to TRBJ2-3, with 9 bases identical to TRBD2. This CDR3 is built from 17 residues. Trimming took 0 bases from V and 4 from J; bases not matched to a gene: 8. CDR1 LGHNA and CDR2 YNFKEQ come from the germline V gene. The CDR3 region is CASSQDLAGGPSDTQYF. The CDR3 DNA follows: TGTGCCAGCAGCCAAGATCTGGCGGGGGGGCCATCAGATACGCAGTATTTT.

The chain has TRBV9 and TRBJ2-2, with 12 bases identical to TRBD1. The length of the CDR3 is 14 residues. Germline V gives CDR1 SGDLS, CDR2 YYNGEE. V dropped 3 bases and J dropped 9; count of bases not matched to a gene: 3. In DNA, the CDR3 is TGTGCCAGCAGCGCCGGGACAGGGGGCTGGGAGCTGTTTTTT. Translated, it gives CASSAGTGGWELFF.

The chain links TRBV20-1 to TRBJ2-7, with 9 nucleotides matching TRBD2. Trimming removed 3 bases from V and 6 bases from J; junction bases left unmatched: 15. The CDR3 runs 16 residues. CDR1 DFQATT and CDR2 SNEGSKA come from the germline V gene (reference sequence). CDR3 loop: CSASRGSGGPITEQYV. The CDR3 nucleotides are TGCAGTGCTAGTCGGGGTAGCGGGGGCCCCATCACCGAGCAGTACGTC.

CDR3 sequence (DNA): TGTGCCAGCAGTAGAGGGGGTCGAGCTTTCTTT. Amino acids: CASSRGGRAFF. V usage is TRBV12-3 or TRBV12-4 and J usage is TRBJ1-1, with D maybe TRBD1 (6 bases). V lost 5 bases and J lost 10, with 11 bases in between. The CDR3 is 11 residues long.

The table lists this clone with a count of one. J is TRBJ1-6 and V is TRBV19; D call uncertain. The CDR3 is 13 residues long. With 8 bases removed from V and 7 bases from J, the gap between germline ends came to 12 bases. Germline assignment: CDR1 LNHDA and CDR2 SQIVND (reference sequence). This CDR3 is CASSLVENSPLHF. CDR3 in DNA: TGTGCCAGTTCGTTAGTCGAGAATTCACCCCTCCACTTT.